This T cell receptor beta chain stems from a study of vaccination effects on CD4 cells after COVID-19. In the case of this clone: As yet, its antigen is unknown.

Viral peptide pools were used in the ViraFEST assay to expand antigen-specific CD4+ T cells, and sequencing came afterward. The culture ran for approximately 10 days before CD4+ T cells were isolated. The CDR3 length is 14 residues. V shed 4 bases and J 6 bases; nucleotides not matched to a gene: 9. CDR1 is SGHRS, CDR2 YFSETQ, per germline. The assay was immunoSEQ multiplex PCR, and TCRdb's table has in-frame clones only and misses some. The sample lists 70,000 to 95,000 clones; 74% were seen once. V usage is TRBV5-1 and J usage is TRBJ1-1; TRBD1 agrees at 7 bases. This specimen consisted of CD4+ T cells from PBMCs cultured with HCoV-229E spike peptides, obtained before COVID-19 vaccination. This TCR was recovered from a human donor who received a COVID-19 vaccine. CDR3 amino acids: CASSPGGRGSEAFF. The CDR3 bases are TGCGCCAGCAGCCCGGGAGGCAGGGGGTCTGAAGCTTTCTTT. The variable domain in full, with the rest retrieved from reference TRBV5-1 and TRBJ1-1, is KAGVTQTPRYLIKTRGQQVTLSCSPISGHRSVSWYQQTPGQGLQFLFEYFSETQRNKGNFPGRFSGRQFSNSRSEMNVSTLELGDSALYLCASSPGGRGSEAFFGQGTRLTVV.